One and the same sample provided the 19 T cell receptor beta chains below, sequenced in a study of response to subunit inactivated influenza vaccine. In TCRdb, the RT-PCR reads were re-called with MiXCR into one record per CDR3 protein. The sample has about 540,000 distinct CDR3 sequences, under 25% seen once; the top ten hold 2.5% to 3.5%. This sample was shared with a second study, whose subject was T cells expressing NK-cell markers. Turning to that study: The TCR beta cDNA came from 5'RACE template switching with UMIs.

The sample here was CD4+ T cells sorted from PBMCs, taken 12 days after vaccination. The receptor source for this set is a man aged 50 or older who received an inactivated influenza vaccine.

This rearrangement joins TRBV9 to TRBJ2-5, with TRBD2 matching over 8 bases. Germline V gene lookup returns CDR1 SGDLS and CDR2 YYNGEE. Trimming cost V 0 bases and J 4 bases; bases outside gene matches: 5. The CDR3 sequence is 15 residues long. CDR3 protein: CASSVAASGRETQYF. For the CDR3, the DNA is TGTGCCAGCAGCGTAGCGGCTAGCGGGCGAGAGACCCAGTACTTC.

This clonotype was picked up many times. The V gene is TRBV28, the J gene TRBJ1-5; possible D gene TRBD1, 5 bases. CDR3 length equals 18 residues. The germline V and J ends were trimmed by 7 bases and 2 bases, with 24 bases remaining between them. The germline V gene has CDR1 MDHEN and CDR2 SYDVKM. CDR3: CASTLGTVGTVRNQPQHF. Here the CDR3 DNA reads TGTGCCAGCACCCTGGGGACTGTGGGGACGGTTCGCAATCAGCCCCAGCATTTT.

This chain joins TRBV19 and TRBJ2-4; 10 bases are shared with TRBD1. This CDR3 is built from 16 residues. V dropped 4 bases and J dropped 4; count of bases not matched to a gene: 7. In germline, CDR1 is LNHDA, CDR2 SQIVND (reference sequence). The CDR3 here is CASSTRTGGGKNIQYF. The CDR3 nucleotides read TGTGCCAGTAGTACCCGGACAGGGGGAGGAAAAAACATTCAGTACTTC. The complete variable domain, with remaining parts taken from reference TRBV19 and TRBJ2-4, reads DGGITQSPKYLFRKEGQNVTLSCEQNLNHDAMYWYRQDPGQGLRLIYYSQIVNDFQKGDIAEGYSVSREKKESFPLTVTSAQKNPTAFYLCASSTRTGGGKNIQYFGAGTRLSVL.

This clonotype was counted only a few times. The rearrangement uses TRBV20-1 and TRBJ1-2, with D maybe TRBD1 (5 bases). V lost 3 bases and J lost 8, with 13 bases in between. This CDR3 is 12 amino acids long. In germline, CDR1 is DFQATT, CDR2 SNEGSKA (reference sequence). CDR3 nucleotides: TGCAGTGCTAGTATCGGGGGGAGAGGCTACACCTTC. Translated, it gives CSASIGGRGYTF.

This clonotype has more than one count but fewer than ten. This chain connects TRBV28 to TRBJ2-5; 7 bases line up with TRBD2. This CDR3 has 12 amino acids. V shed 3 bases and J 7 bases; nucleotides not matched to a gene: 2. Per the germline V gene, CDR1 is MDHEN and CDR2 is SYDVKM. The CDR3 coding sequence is TGTGCCAGCAGTTTGTGGGGGGGGACCCAGTACTTC. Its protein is CASSLWGGTQYF.

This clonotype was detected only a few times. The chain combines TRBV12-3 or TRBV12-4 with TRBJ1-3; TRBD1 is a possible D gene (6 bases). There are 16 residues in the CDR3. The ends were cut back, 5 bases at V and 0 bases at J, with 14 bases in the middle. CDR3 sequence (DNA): TGTGCCAGCAGTGCGCCGGGACACAACTCTGGAAACACCATATATTTT. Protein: CASSAPGHNSGNTIYF.

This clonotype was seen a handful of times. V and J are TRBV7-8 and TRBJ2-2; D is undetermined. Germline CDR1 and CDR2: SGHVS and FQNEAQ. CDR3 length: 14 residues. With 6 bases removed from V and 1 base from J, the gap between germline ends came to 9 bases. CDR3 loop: CASRLNWNTGELFF. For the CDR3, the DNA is TGTGCCAGCAGGTTAAACTGGAACACCGGGGAGCTGTTTTTT.

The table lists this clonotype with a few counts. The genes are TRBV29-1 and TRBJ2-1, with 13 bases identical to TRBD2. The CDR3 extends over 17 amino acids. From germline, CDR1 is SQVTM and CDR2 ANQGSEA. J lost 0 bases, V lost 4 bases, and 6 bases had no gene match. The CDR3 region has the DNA TGCAGCGTTGCGAGGGGACTAGCGGGAAGCTCCTACAATGAGCAGTTCTTC. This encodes CSVARGLAGSSYNEQFF.

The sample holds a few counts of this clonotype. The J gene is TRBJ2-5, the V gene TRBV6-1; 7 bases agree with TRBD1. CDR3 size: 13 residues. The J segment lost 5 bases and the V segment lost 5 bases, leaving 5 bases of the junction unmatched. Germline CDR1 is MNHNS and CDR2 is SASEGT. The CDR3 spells CASSTGARETQYF. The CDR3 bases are TGTGCCAGCAGTACAGGGGCACGGGAGACCCAGTACTTC.

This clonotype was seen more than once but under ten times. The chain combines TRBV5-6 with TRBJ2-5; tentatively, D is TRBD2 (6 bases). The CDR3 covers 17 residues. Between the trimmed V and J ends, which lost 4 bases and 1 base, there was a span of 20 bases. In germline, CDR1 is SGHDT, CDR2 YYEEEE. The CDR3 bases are TGTGCCAGCAGCCATGACTACGCGGGACCTACCCAAGAGACCCAGTACTTC. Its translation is CASSHDYAGPTQETQYF.

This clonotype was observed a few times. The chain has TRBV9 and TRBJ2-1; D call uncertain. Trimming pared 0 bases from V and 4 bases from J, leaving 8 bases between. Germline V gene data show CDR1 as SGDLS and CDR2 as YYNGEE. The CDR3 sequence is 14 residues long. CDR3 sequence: CASSVVSNYNEQFF. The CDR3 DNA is TGTGCCAGCAGCGTAGTGTCTAATTACAATGAGCAGTTCTTC.

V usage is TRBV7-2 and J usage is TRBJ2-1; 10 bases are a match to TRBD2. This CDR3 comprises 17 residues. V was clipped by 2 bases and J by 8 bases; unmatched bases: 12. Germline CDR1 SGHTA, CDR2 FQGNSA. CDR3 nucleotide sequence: TGTGCCAGCAGCTTATTCAGAGGGGCTAGCGGGAGAGATGAGCAGTTCTTC. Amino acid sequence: CASSLFRGASGRDEQFF.

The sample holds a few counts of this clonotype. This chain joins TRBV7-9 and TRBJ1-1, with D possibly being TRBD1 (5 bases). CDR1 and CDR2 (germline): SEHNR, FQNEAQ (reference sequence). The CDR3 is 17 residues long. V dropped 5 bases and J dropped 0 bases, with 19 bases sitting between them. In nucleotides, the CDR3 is TGTGCCAGCAGCCCTAGTGGGGGAAGGCGGTTGAACACTGAAGCTTTCTTT. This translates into CASSPSGGRRLNTEAFF.

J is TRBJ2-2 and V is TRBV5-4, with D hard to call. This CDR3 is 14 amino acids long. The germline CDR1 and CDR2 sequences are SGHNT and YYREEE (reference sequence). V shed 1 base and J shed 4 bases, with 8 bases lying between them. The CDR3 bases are TGTGCCAGCAGCTTGCAACAGACCACCGGGGAGCTGTTTTTT. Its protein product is CASSLQQTTGELFF.

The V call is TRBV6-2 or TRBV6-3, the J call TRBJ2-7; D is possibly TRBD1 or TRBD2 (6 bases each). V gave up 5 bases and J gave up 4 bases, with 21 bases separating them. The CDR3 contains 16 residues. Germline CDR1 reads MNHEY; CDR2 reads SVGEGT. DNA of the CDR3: TGTGCCAGCAGTGACCGCGGGGCAGGGGTAATATACGAGCAGTACTTC. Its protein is CASSDRGAGVIYEQYF.

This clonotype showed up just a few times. The CDR3 bases are TGTGCCAGCAGTCCCGGGACAGGGGGCGGTTTGAACACCGGGGAGCTGTTTTTT. It codes for CASSPGTGGGLNTGELFF. This chain joins TRBV6-2 or TRBV6-3 and TRBJ2-2, with 12 bases matching TRBD1. The V gene's germline CDR1 is MNHEY and CDR2 SVGEGT. This CDR3 has 18 amino acids. The V and J ends lost 5 bases and 1 base, in that order; junction bases with no gene match: 8.

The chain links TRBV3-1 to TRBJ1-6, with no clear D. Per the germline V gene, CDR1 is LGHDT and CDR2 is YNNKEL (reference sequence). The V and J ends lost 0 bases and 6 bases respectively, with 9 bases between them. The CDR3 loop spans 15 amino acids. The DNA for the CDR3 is TGTGCCAGCAGCCAAGACCTACGGGGTAATTCACCCCTCCACTTT. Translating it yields CASSQDLRGNSPLHF. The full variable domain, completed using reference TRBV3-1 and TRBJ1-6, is DTAVSQTPKYLVTQMGNDKSIKCEQNLGHDTMYWYKQDSKKFLKIMFSYNNKELIINETVPNRFSPKSPDKAHLNLHINSLELGDSAVYFCASSQDLRGNSPLHFGNGTRLTVT.

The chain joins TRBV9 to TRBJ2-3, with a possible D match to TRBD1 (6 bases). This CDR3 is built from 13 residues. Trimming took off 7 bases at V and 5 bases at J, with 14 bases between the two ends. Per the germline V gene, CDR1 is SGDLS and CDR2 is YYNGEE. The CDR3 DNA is TGTGCCAGCGGGGTCACAGGGATAGATACGCAGTATTTT. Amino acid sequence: CASGVTGIDTQYF.

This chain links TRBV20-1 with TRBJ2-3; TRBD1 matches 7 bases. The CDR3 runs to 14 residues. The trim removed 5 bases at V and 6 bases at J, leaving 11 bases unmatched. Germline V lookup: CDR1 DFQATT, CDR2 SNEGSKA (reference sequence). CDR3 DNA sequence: TGCAGTGCTGGGCAAGGGGGCGGTATGGATACGCAGTATTTT. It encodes CSAGQGGGMDTQYF.